This TCR beta chain was captured by sequencing in a study of blood T cell repertoires in COVID-19 (dated by TCRdb to 2019 to 2021). Describing the broader study: Samples from collaborators originated in the United States, Italy and Spain and spanned both the acute and convalescent phases of COVID-19. Nearly every sample came with metadata listing a de-identified subject ID, COVID-19 status, age in years and sex. The prospective study material was composed of cDNA or gDNA derived from T cells, B-cell-depleted T cells, or PBMCs. The dataset comprised deeply sampled blood TCRbeta repertoires from subjects exposed to, actively infected with, or recovered from COVID-19. The samples were drawn from the first 160 participants of the ongoing ImmuneRACE study and from 1,254 subjects provided by 6 global collaborators. The repertoires were released in a freely available public database intended as a resource for research on the immune response to SARS-CoV-2. Where HLA class I and class II types were available, the types were taken from metadata supplied by the sample provider, not from assay-based typing.

TCRbeta CDR3 regions were amplified from genomic DNA using the immunoSEQ Assay, a bias-controlled multiplex PCR. Turning to the authors' computational methods: The number of nucleated cells in each sample was estimated from the amplification of reference gene primers within the assay. To quantify the absolute abundance of each unique TCRbeta CDR3 rearrangement, sequence reads were collapsed and filtered. For each sample, productive Simpson clonality was calculated as the square root of Simpson's diversity index over productive rearrangements. Drawn from immuneACCESS, this table holds only the in-frame rearrangements with V and J called that TCRdb kept. Clones are partly lost; checked studies trace under half to an unresolved V gene and leave the rest unexplained. Clone size and V and J calls were adopted from that table, with D and trimming inferred from the DNA. Here the sample has 200,000 or so clones; 88% occur a single time. Jointly, the top ten make up around 1.6% of the sample.

Collaborating institutions collected whole blood in K2EDTA tubes following their own protocols. For TCRbeta analysis, collaborator samples were shipped as frozen whole blood, as isolated PBMCs, or as DNA extracted from either sample type. General findings and caveats noted by the study authors: The quantity of clinical and demographic metadata differed by source and by participant and was supplied without curation.

A note on this clone: Its antigen specificity is not known. No quality values exist for individual bases; no much larger clone is one base distant.

The CDR3, cysteine through phenylalanine, is 15 amino acids long. CDR3 DNA is the only sequence kept; it has 45 bases, read in frame from the first base. Germline trimming amounts to 2 bases on V and 5 bases on J, with 7 as the count of junction bases outside the gene matches. The germline V gene specifies SGHRS as CDR1 and YFSETQ as CDR2. This receptor was obtained from a man between 65 and 79 years old with acute or convalescent COVID-19. Recombination joined TRBV5-1 with TRBJ2-5; 9 bases in the middle match TRBD1. Sequencing was carried out using peripheral blood. At the DNA level, the sequence is TGCGCCAGCAGCTTTAATACAGGGGGCGGTGAGACCCAGTACTTC. This encodes CASSFNTGGGETQYF.